These T cell receptor beta chains were read from a single sample in a study of beta chain features in type 1 diabetes. The repertoire was sequenced with immunoSEQ multiplex PCR; TCRdb's copy has only in-frame clones and lacks some. Of roughly 290,000 clones in the sample, 8% are singletons; the top ten hold roughly 1%. Sequenced input: central memory CD4+ T cells from blood. These TCRs come from a woman in her late teens or twenties in good health. CDR3s include the opening cysteine and the closing phenylalanine or tryptophan. D genes are given only for firm matches. Size tells how often a clone was seen (once, few, many) or the class of an expanded clone, and some rows leave it out.

j_call d_call clone_size v_call cdr3_nt cdr3_aa
TRBJ2-7 . many TRBV7-2 TGTGCCAGCAGCCCGCAGTGGGGGACCCTCTCCTACGAGCAGTACTTC CASSPQWGTLSYEQYF
TRBJ1-6 . . TRBV7-2 TGTGCCAGCAGCCCCCGGGCCTCTGAGGCCCTCCACTTT CASSPRASEALHF
TRBJ1-1 TRBD1 . TRBV18 TGTGCCAGCTCACCCTATACCGGGACAGGGGGCGCCACTGAAGCTTTCTTT CASSPYTGTGGATEAFF
TRBJ2-3 TRBD1 . TRBV14 TGTGCCAGCAGCCTCGGGACAGGGGCCCGGGGTACGCAGTATTTT CASSLGTGARGTQYF
TRBJ2-7 TRBD2 . TRBV19 TGTGCCAGTAGTACGCAAGCGGGAGGGCGTTACGAGCAGTACTTC CASSTQAGGRYEQYF
TRBJ2-3 . few TRBV20-1 TGCAGTGTTCCGGCACCAGATACGCAGTATTTT CSVPAPDTQYF
TRBJ2-3 . few TRBV5-4 TGTGCCAGCAGCTTGGCTACCGGGAGAACTAGCACAGATACGCAGTATTTT CASSLATGRTSTDTQYF
TRBJ2-6 . few TRBV11-2 TGTGCCAGCAGCCCGAGTTCAGCGCGCTCTGGGGCCAACGTCCTGACTTTC CASSPSSARSGANVLTF
TRBJ2-5 TRBD1 few TRBV19 TGTGCCAGTAGTACCGGGACAGGGTGGCAAGAGACCCAGTACTTC CASSTGTGWQETQYF
TRBJ2-2 TRBD2 . TRBV4-2 TGTGCCAGCAGCTGGAGCGGGAGCACCGGGGAGCTGTTTTTT CASSWSGSTGELFF
TRBJ2-3 . few TRBV25-1 TGTGCCAGCAGTAGTAGCATCAGCACAGATACGCAGTATTTT CASSSSISTDTQYF
TRBJ1-2 TRBD1 . TRBV5-6 TGTGCCAGCAGCTTGTCGGGACAGGTCGTCTATGGCTACACCTTC CASSLSGQVVYGYTF
TRBJ2-3 . . TRBV6-1 TGTGCCAGCAGTGACGAGCGGACCAGGGCAGATACGCAGTATTTT CASSDERTRADTQYF
TRBJ2-1 . . TRBV11-1 TGTGCCAGCAGCTTATTTCAGGGTGGTGAGCAGTTCTTC CASSLFQGGEQFF
TRBJ2-5 TRBD1 . TRBV6-5 TGTGCCATCAGTTCGACTCAGGGGGAAGAGACCCAGTACTTC CAISSTQGEETQYF
TRBJ1-5 . . TRBV28 TGTGCCAGCAGGGAGGGCACCCAGCCCCAGCATTTT CASREGTQPQHF
TRBJ2-3 TRBD1 . TRBV5-4 TGTGCCAGCAGCGGGGGACAGGTTGGAATATATACGCAGTATTTT CASSGGQVGIYTQYF
TRBJ2-1 . . TRBV9 TGTGCCAGCAGCGCGAGGGGCCAAAGCTCCTACAATGAGCAGTTCTTC CASSARGQSSYNEQFF
TRBJ2-1 . many TRBV6-1 TGTGCCAGCAGTGAACTGTGGCAGCGCAATGAGCAGTTCTTC CASSELWQRNEQFF
TRBJ1-4 . few TRBV29-1 TGCAGCGTTTTGGAGGGGCTGGGAGAAAAACTGTTTTTT CSVLEGLGEKLFF
TRBJ2-2 . many TRBV7-8 TGTGCCAGCAGCTTAGGGGGAACCGGGGAGCTGTTTTTT CASSLGGTGELFF
TRBJ2-2 . few TRBV10-3 TGTGCTGGGCGCAGGGATAACACCGGGGAGCTGTTTTTT CAGRRDNTGELFF
TRBJ1-2 TRBD1 . TRBV4-3 TGCGCCAGCAGCCAAGCCGACAGGGGCCGGATCTATGGCTACACCTTC CASSQADRGRIYGYTF
TRBJ1-4 . many TRBV7-8 TGTGCCAGCAGTCTCTGGGTTGATAATGAAAAACTGTTTTTT CASSLWVDNEKLFF
TRBJ1-5 . . TRBV5-6 TGTGCCAGCAGCGTCCAAACAGGGCCGCCCCAGCATTTT CASSVQTGPPQHF
TRBJ2-7 TRBD2 few TRBV9 TGTGCCAGCAGCGTGGGACTAGCGGGATCTAACGAGCAGTACTTC CASSVGLAGSNEQYF
TRBJ2-3 TRBD2 few TRBV18 TGTGCCAGCTCTCGGGGGACTAGCGGGACCACAGATACGCAGTATTTT CASSRGTSGTTDTQYF
TRBJ1-1 . . TRBV5-1 TGCGCCAGCAGCTTCGAAAGGAGGAACACTGAAGCTTTCTTT CASSFERRNTEAFF
TRBJ2-1 . . TRBV11-2 TGTGCCAGCAGCCGGGATATCTCCTACAATGAGCAGTTCTTC CASSRDISYNEQFF
TRBJ2-3 . . TRBV18 TGTGCCAGCTCTCGCCTCGGGGGAGATACGCAGTATTTT CASSRLGGDTQYF
TRBJ2-5 TRBD2 . TRBV9 TGTGCCAGCAGCGTATCAGGGACTAGCGGGAGGGGGACCCAGTACTTC CASSVSGTSGRGTQYF
TRBJ2-3 TRBD2 few TRBV4-1 TGCGCCAGCAGCCAAGTTCTAGCGGGAGGGTCAGATACGCAGTATTTT CASSQVLAGGSDTQYF
TRBJ2-3 TRBD2 . TRBV28 TGTGCCAGCAGAAATGGGAGGGACTTCACAGATACGCAGTATTTT CASRNGRDFTDTQYF
TRBJ2-3 . . TRBV18 TGTGCCAGCTCCACCGGCCTATTGTCAGATACGCAGTATTTT CASSTGLLSDTQYF
TRBJ2-6 . few TRBV2 TGTGCCAGCAGCATGGGGGGGCCTGGGGCCAACGTCCTGACTTTC CASSMGGPGANVLTF
TRBJ2-3 TRBD2 . TRBV2 TGTGCCAGCAGTCCTAGCGGGCTGGGCGGTTCGCAGTATTTT CASSPSGLGGSQYF
TRBJ2-1 TRBD1 few TRBV19 TGTGCCAGTAGTATAAATTTCGGACAGGGTCGCGTCCTTTCCTACAATGAGCAGTTCTTC CASSINFGQGRVLSYNEQFF
TRBJ2-3 TRBD1 . TRBV7-2 TGTGCCAGCAGCCCCAACCGGGACAGGGGACCAGATACGCAGTATTTT CASSPNRDRGPDTQYF
TRBJ2-2 . . TRBV27 TGTGCCAGCACGTACCGGGGAGGGAACACCGGGGAGCTGTTTTTT CASTYRGGNTGELFF
TRBJ2-2 . few TRBV7-3 TGTGCCAGCAGCTTGGGAATCAACACCGGGGAGCTGTTTTTT CASSLGINTGELFF
TRBJ2-1 . . TRBV11-2 TGTGCCAGCAGCTTAGTCTCAGGCGCGGTTGGTGAGCAGTTCTTC CASSLVSGAVGEQFF
TRBJ2-4 . few TRBV18 TGTGCCAGCTCAGACCCCAGGGAGAACAAAAACATTCAGTACTTC CASSDPRENKNIQYF
TRBJ1-5 TRBD1 . TRBV4-2 TGTGCCAGCAGCCAAGGGAGTTCAGGGGGCGGTCAGCCCCAGCATTTT CASSQGSSGGGQPQHF
TRBJ2-1 TRBD2 few TRBV2 TGTGCCAGCCCGGTAAGACTAGCGGGATTGTACAATGAGCAGTTCTTC CASPVRLAGLYNEQFF
TRBJ2-3 . few TRBV5-1 TGCGCCAGCAGCTTGGGCAGGGTCGGAGCAGATACGCAGTATTTT CASSLGRVGADTQYF
TRBJ2-3 TRBD2 . TRBV29-1 TGCAGCTCCGCCCGGGGGGTAGCAGATACGCAGTATTTT CSSARGVADTQYF
TRBJ2-1 . few TRBV6-4 TGTGCCAGCAGTGATGAGCCCTCCTCGCCCGCTGAGCAGTTCTTC CASSDEPSSPAEQFF
TRBJ2-1 . few TRBV10-3 TGTGCCATCAGTGTAGGCGGAGGGATTGGCAATGAGCAGTTCTTC CAISVGGGIGNEQFF
TRBJ2-1 . . TRBV25-1 TGTGCCAGTACCGTCTCCTACAATGAGCAGTTCTTC CASTVSYNEQFF
TRBJ1-2 . . TRBV7-2 TGTGCCAGCAGCTTAAGTGCTAACTATGGCTACACCTTC CASSLSANYGYTF
TRBJ1-2 . . TRBV6-1 TGTGCCAGCAGTCGCCCAGGGGCTACTAACTATGGCTACACCTTC CASSRPGATNYGYTF
TRBJ1-2 . . TRBV6-6 TGTGCCAGCAGTACCCCCATCTATGGCTACACCTTC CASSTPIYGYTF